This T cell receptor beta chain emerged from a study of cytomegalovirus exposure and HLA in healthy donors. The V and J ends lost 3 bases and 1 base respectively, with 10 bases between them. Germline values: CDR1 SGDLS, CDR2 YYNGEE. This CDR3 is 14 amino acids long. About this clone itself: The target antigen is unknown.

The PCR ran on 60 Vbeta and 13 Jbeta primers. Authors' analysis steps: In a later analysis, around 11 million of 60 million to 80 million unique beta chains occurred in at least two donors. Method: immunoSEQ multiplex PCR; TCRdb's copy keeps in-frame clones and lacks some. V and J calls and clone size are copied from that table; D and trimming were computed from the DNA. The data show 130,000 to 150,000 clones, around four fifths seen once. General study points: TRBV6-2, TRBV6-3 and some other V segments were unresolvable in 87-base-pair reads.

The receptor was isolated from a male donor in good health and CMV-seronegative. Sequencing was performed on PBMCs. The chain uses TRBV9 and TRBJ1-1; D remains unclear. CDR3 nucleotide sequence: TGTGCCAGCAGCGGGCGGGATCCGAACACTGAAGCTTTCTTT. It codes for CASSGRDPNTEAFF.